These 21 T cell receptor beta chains were sequenced from one sample in a study of beta chain features in type 1 diabetes. Expressed TCRB transcripts were sequenced because the isolated RNA had all been reverse transcribed beforehand. Sequencing was performed with immunoSEQ multiplex PCR; in TCRdb, only in-frame clones are kept and a portion is missing. Counted here are some 410,000 clones, approximately 15% occurring once; the ten biggest clones make up around 0.035%. Sequencing was carried out using naive CD4+ T cells from blood. The receptors originated from a man aged 30 to 39 in good health.

This clone was seen a handful of times. Other DNA sequences of this sample code for an identical CDR3. The DNA for the CDR3 is TGCAGTGCCTCGGGGGAGGAGACCCAGTACTTC. Translated, it gives CSASGEETQYF. V and J are TRBV20-1 and TRBJ2-5; D is perhaps TRBD2 (6 bases). Germline V lookup: CDR1 DFQATT, CDR2 SNEGSKA (reference sequence). The CDR3 sequence is 11 residues long. The V gene lost 6 bases and the J gene lost 5 bases, with 10 bases spanning the gap.

This clone has only a few counts. The rearrangement links TRBV30 to TRBJ2-3; TRBD2 matches 11 bases. Losses at the gene ends were 7 bases for V and 0 bases for J; bases not matched to a gene: 3. In germline, CDR1 is GTSNPN, CDR2 SVGIG (reference sequence). This CDR3 spans 14 amino acids. The CDR3 region has the DNA TGTGCCTTCCGGACTAGCGGGAGCACAGATACGCAGTATTTT. Translating it yields CAFRTSGSTDTQYF.

The chain carries TRBV5-1 and TRBJ2-3; D is perhaps TRBD1 (6 bases). The CDR3 sequence is 18 residues long. V lost 5 bases to trimming and J lost 5 bases, with 27 bases between them. From germline, CDR1 is SGHRS and CDR2 YFSETQ. The CDR3 here is CASRQLQTGHLVKDTQYF. The CDR3 bases are TGCGCCAGCAGACAATTGCAGACGGGACACCTGGTGAAAGATACGCAGTATTTT.

This chain joins TRBV11-3 and TRBJ2-3; 10 bases align to TRBD1. Trimming removed 5 bases from V and 2 bases from J; junction bases left unmatched: 7. The CDR3 contains 16 residues. Germline V CDR1 and CDR2: SGHNT, YENEEA. For the CDR3, the DNA is TGTGCCAGCAGCGCGATAGGGACAGGGGCCACAGATACGCAGTATTTT. Amino acids: CASSAIGTGATDTQYF.

The chain is built from TRBV4-3 and TRBJ1-6; D is unresolved. This CDR3 contains 15 residues. V was trimmed by 1 base and J by 8 bases, leaving 12 bases between them. Germline assignment: CDR1 LGHNA and CDR2 YSLEER. CDR3 bases: TGCGCCAGCAGCCAAGGGACGAGGGCCGATTCACCCCTCCACTTT. Translation: CASSQGTRADSPLHF.

Here the CDR3 reads CASSLQERSITDTQYF. The CDR3 nucleotides read TGTGCCAGCAGCCTACAAGAGAGGTCGATCACAGATACGCAGTATTTT. This sequence joins TRBV7-9 and TRBJ2-3; D gene ambiguous. Trimming pared 5 bases from V and 2 bases from J, leaving 17 bases between. There are 16 residues in the CDR3. The germline V gene has CDR1 SEHNR and CDR2 FQNEAQ (reference sequence).

The chain links TRBV7-9 to TRBJ1-4; a possible D gene is TRBD1 (6 bases). V lost 9 bases to trimming and J lost 3 bases, with 20 bases between them. This CDR3 has 16 residues. From germline, CDR1 is SEHNR and CDR2 FQNEAQ (reference sequence). The CDR3 nucleotides are TGTGCCAGTCGCTGGGATATCGGGACATCTAATGAAAAACTGTTTTTT. Residues: CASRWDIGTSNEKLFF.

This rearrangement joins TRBV4-1 to TRBJ1-1, with D perhaps TRBD1 (5 bases). The CDR3 extends over 17 amino acids. Trimming took off 6 bases at V and 0 bases at J, with 20 bases between the two ends. CDR1 is MGHRA and CDR2 is YSYEKL in the germline V gene. CDR3 DNA sequence: TGCGCCAGCAGGGCAGTAAAGGCGGGGGTCATGAACACTGAAGCTTTCTTT. It codes for CASRAVKAGVMNTEAFF.

This rearrangement joins TRBV5-6 to TRBJ1-2, with TRBD1 matching over 10 bases. V was pared by 4 bases and J by 4 bases, with 4 bases of the junction left unmatched. From germline, CDR1 is SGHDT and CDR2 YYEEEE. This CDR3 is 14 amino acids long. The CDR3 bases are TGTGCCAGCAGCCGCTGGGACAGGGGCTATGGCTACACCTTC. This translates into CASSRWDRGYGYTF.

The chain carries TRBV5-1 and TRBJ2-1; 8 nucleotides agree with TRBD1. V shed 4 bases, J shed 6 bases, and the junction held 3 bases outside the gene matches. Germline lookup yields CDR1 SGHRS and CDR2 YFSETQ. CDR3 length equals 13 residues. In DNA, the CDR3 is TGCGCCAGCAGCGCCGACAGGGGCAATGAGCAGTTCTTC. Its translation is CASSADRGNEQFF.

This clone appeared a few times. V is TRBV7-9 and J is TRBJ2-1; D ambiguous. The CDR3 runs 14 residues. Germline V gives CDR1 SEHNR, CDR2 FQNEAQ (reference sequence). Trimming pared 1 base from V and 4 bases from J, leaving 8 bases between. CDR3 region: CASSLVGSYNEQFF. Here the CDR3 DNA reads TGTGCCAGCAGCTTAGTGGGGTCTTACAATGAGCAGTTCTTC.

This rearrangement joins TRBV14 to TRBJ1-1; TRBD1 matches 7 bases. With 4 bases clipped from V and 0 bases from J, the junction kept 2 bases outside the gene matches. This CDR3 contains 14 residues. The V gene's germline CDR1 is SGHDN and CDR2 FVKESK. In nucleotides, the CDR3 is TGTGCCAGCAGCCGCAGGGGGATGAACACTGAAGCTTTCTTT. It encodes CASSRRGMNTEAFF.

This clone has a handful of counts. The chain uses TRBV5-4 and TRBJ2-5; D call uncertain. Germline CDR1 SGHNT, CDR2 YYREEE (reference sequence). V was shortened by 4 bases and J by 5 bases, with 9 bases between the two germline ends. CDR3 length: 12 residues. The chain's CDR3 is CASSVGVETQYF. DNA for the CDR3: TGTGCCAGCAGCGTTGGAGTGGAGACCCAGTACTTC.

The V call is TRBV5-4, the J call TRBJ1-1, with D unresolved. The CDR3 covers 12 residues. CDR1 is SGHNT, CDR2 YYREEE, per germline (reference sequence). V was trimmed by 2 bases and J by 2 bases, leaving 4 bases between them. CDR3 sequence reads: CASSFINTEAFF. Here the CDR3 DNA reads TGTGCCAGCAGCTTCATTAACACTGAAGCTTTCTTT.

The V call is TRBV11-2, the J call TRBJ2-7; no clear D gene. Germline CDR1 is SGHAT and CDR2 is FQNNGV. Trimming pared 3 bases from V and 3 bases from J, leaving 12 bases between. The CDR3 covers 14 residues. CDR3 sequence (DNA): TGTGCCAGCAGCTTGGTTGACACCGTCTACGAGCAGTACTTC. Translation gives CASSLVDTVYEQYF.

There are a few counts of this clone. V is TRBV14 and J is TRBJ1-2; unclear D gene. Trimming removed 4 bases at V and 0 bases at J, with 15 bases between. CDR3 length: 16 amino acids. Germline V lookup: CDR1 SGHDN, CDR2 FVKESK. DNA for the CDR3: TGTGCCAGCAGCCCCGGACGGGCCCTAGCTAACTATGGCTACACCTTC. Protein product: CASSPGRALANYGYTF.

This clone was picked up a small number of times. CDR3 sequence reads: CASTPGWGSTDTQYF. The CDR3 DNA is TGTGCCAGTACCCCAGGATGGGGGAGCACAGATACGCAGTATTTT. The chain uses TRBV19 and TRBJ2-3; D tentatively reads TRBD1 or TRBD2 (5 bases each). V was clipped by 7 bases and J by 0 bases, with 14 bases between them. From germline, CDR1 is LNHDA and CDR2 SQIVND (reference sequence). This CDR3 spans 15 amino acids. Full variable domain (outside the CDR3, taken from reference TRBV19 and TRBJ2-3): DGGITQSPKYLFRKEGQNVTLSCEQNLNHDAMYWYRQDPGQGLRLIYYSQIVNDFQKGDIAEGYSVSREKKESFPLTVTSAQKNPTAFYLCASTPGWGSTDTQYFGPGTRLTVL.

This clone was recorded a few times. J is TRBJ2-2 and V is TRBV4-1; no firm D call. The V and J ends lost 0 bases and 3 bases respectively, with 11 bases between them. Germline values: CDR1 MGHRA, CDR2 YSYEKL. The CDR3 spans 16 residues. The CDR3: CASSQDRSTDTGELFF. CDR3 nucleotides: TGCGCCAGCAGCCAAGATCGCAGCACTGACACCGGGGAGCTGTTTTTT.

The chain carries TRBV6-5 and TRBJ2-2; a possible D gene is TRBD2 (5 bases). Per germline, CDR1 MNHEY and CDR2 SVGAGI. The CDR3 has 12 amino acids. V lost 6 bases, J lost 6 bases, and 8 bases lay in between. The CDR3 here is CASSRSAGELFF. As DNA, the CDR3 is TGTGCCAGCAGCCGTAGCGCCGGGGAGCTGTTTTTT.

In this sample, this clone turned up a few times. The chain is built from TRBV4-3 and TRBJ2-5, with TRBD1 matching 7 bases. Trimming cost V 3 bases and J 2 bases; bases outside gene matches: 6. The CDR3 is 15 amino acids. Germline V CDR1 and CDR2: LGHNA, YSLEER. Written as DNA, the CDR3 is TGCGCCAGCAGCCAGAAGACAGGGAGTCAAGAGACCCAGTACTTC. Residues: CASSQKTGSQETQYF.

This clone showed up just a few times. The gene calls are TRBV9 and TRBJ2-6; D remains unclear. This CDR3 region has 16 residues. Trimming cost V 2 bases and J 1 base, with 10 bases left between them. The germline CDR1 and CDR2 sequences are SGDLS and YYNGEE. This chain's CDR3 is CASSVPRASGANVLTF. The CDR3 DNA follows: TGTGCCAGCAGCGTTCCCCGGGCTTCTGGGGCCAACGTCCTGACTTTC.